The TCR beta chain under discussion was sequenced for a study of shared clonotypes between healthy human individuals. Donors comprised only Caucasian adults living in Nashville, Tennessee. TCRdb's copy holds only in-frame clones and misses some; the assay was immunoSEQ multiplex PCR. Of roughly 680,000 clones detected, roughly 72% appear once; the ten largest clones hold roughly 1.8%. CDR1 is MDHEN, CDR2 SYDVKM, per germline. The V and J ends lost 6 bases and 6 bases, in that order; junction bases with no gene match: 11. This CDR3 contains 15 residues. The chain is built from TRBV28 and TRBJ1-5, with TRBD1 matching 7 bases. Material for sequencing was memory CD4+ T cells sorted from blood. The subset here: CD45RA-negative fraction. The clonotype comes from a woman aged 25 to 39 in good health. CDR3 in DNA: TGTGCCAGCAGCCCTCACACAGGGGAGGTTCAGCCCCAGCATTTT. Translated: CASSPHTGEVQPQHF. Based on the CDR3 plus reference TRBV28 and TRBJ1-5, the full variable domain is DVKVTQSSRYLVKRTGEKVFLECVQDMDHENMFWYRQDPGLGLRLIYFSYDVKMKEKGDIPEGYSVSREKKERFSLILESASTNQTSMYLCASSPHTGEVQPQHFGDGTRLSIL.